These 16 T cell receptor beta chains came from one sample sequenced in a study of monozygotic twins with inflammatory bowel disease. Reprocessing the 5' RACE reads, TCRdb reports a single entry for every CDR3 protein and omits DNA. This sample's table has around 40,000 distinct CDR3 sequences. The specimen sequenced was blood. Receptors were obtained from a human donor with ulcerative colitis or Crohn's disease, or a healthy co-twin of an affected twin (not recorded which).

The chain has TRBV28 and TRBJ1-1; lacking DNA, the TRBD1 call made by TCRdb goes unchecked. The CDR3 totals 14 residues. Per germline, CDR1 MDHEN and CDR2 SYDVKM. The CDR3 reads CASTSYSRGQEAFF.

This chain joins TRBV20-1 and TRBJ1-5; the D call from TCRdb, TRBD1, cannot be confirmed without DNA. This CDR3 region has 14 residues. Germline lookup yields CDR1 DFQATT and CDR2 SNEGSKA (reference sequence). CDR3 loop: CSASVTGWDKPQHF.

The CDR3 region is CASSPRLGSTEAFF. V usage is TRBV7-9 and J usage is TRBJ1-1. Per the germline V gene, CDR1 is SEHNR and CDR2 is FQNEAQ (reference sequence). The CDR3 has 14 residues.

The rearrangement links TRBV20-1 to TRBJ1-5. Germline values: CDR1 DFQATT, CDR2 SNEGSKA (reference sequence). This CDR3 region has 14 residues. The CDR3 protein is CSARKRVGNQPQHF.

This chain joins TRBV12-3 or TRBV12-4 and TRBJ2-7. This CDR3 is built from 12 residues. CDR3 sequence: CASSLTGYEQYF.

The genes are TRBV6-1 and TRBJ1-2; the TCRdb D gene call, TRBD1, has no DNA to confirm it. The CDR3 covers 16 residues. Germline CDR1 reads MNHNS; CDR2 reads SASEGT. The CDR3 loop is CASSTTHGGSNYGYTF.

The J gene is TRBJ1-2, the V gene TRBV24-1; TCRdb's D call, TRBD1, is unchecked because there is no DNA. The CDR3 totals 15 residues. Germline assignment: CDR1 KGHDR and CDR2 SFDVKD. This chain's CDR3 is CATSGNTGPNYGYTF.

This chain links TRBV13 with TRBJ2-1; TCRdb's D call of TRBD1 is untestable without DNA. Germline V gene lookup returns CDR1 PRHDT and CDR2 FYEKMQ (reference sequence). This CDR3 contains 17 residues. CDR3: CASSSPTLGGQGSEQFF.

The chain combines TRBV11-2 with TRBJ1-1; TCRdb lists TRBD1, though no DNA is available to test this call. The CDR3 is made up of 12 amino acids. Germline CDR1 and CDR2: SGHAT and FQNNGV. CDR3: CASSLDGGEAFF. The whole variable domain, filled in from reference TRBV11-2 and TRBJ1-1, reads EAGVAQSPRYKIIEKRQSVAFWCNPISGHATLYWYQQILGQGPKLLIQFQNNGVVDDSQLPKDRFSAERLKGVDSTLKIQPAKLEDSAVYLCASSLDGGEAFFGQGTRLTVV.

The CDR3 here is CASSEGLAGCYEQYF. This chain connects TRBV6-4 to TRBJ2-7; TCRdb outputs TRBD2, but without DNA this stays unchecked. Looked up from germline, CDR1 is MRHNA and CDR2 is SNTAGT. CDR3 length: 15 amino acids.

The CDR3 reads CAGNGAGADEQFF. This chain connects TRBV30 to TRBJ2-1; with no DNA, the TCRdb D assignment of TRBD2 cannot be verified. Germline assignment: CDR1 GTSNPN and CDR2 SVGIG (reference sequence). CDR3 length: 13 residues.

The chain couples TRBV12-3 or TRBV12-4 to TRBJ2-7; TCRdb designates TRBD2, a call that cannot be tested without DNA. CDR3 length equals 14 residues. The CDR3 loop reads CASSFWRDAYEQYF.

The chain joins TRBV12-3 or TRBV12-4 to TRBJ1-2. The CDR3 sequence is 14 residues long. The CDR3 loop is CASSLGRLHYGYTF.

The chain has TRBV10-3 and TRBJ2-5; TCRdb calls TRBD1, which cannot be checked without DNA. Germline V gene sequence: CDR1 ENHRY, CDR2 SYGVKD. This CDR3 has 13 residues. CDR3 amino acids: CAISPQGQETQYF.

The chain joins TRBV12-3 or TRBV12-4 to TRBJ1-1; TCRdb gives TRBD1 as the D gene, but with no DNA this cannot be confirmed. The CDR3 loop spans 18 amino acids. This CDR3 reads CASRDLPGGFSMNTEAFF.

The CDR3 here is CASSTSSGNTIYF. This chain links TRBV7-2 with TRBJ1-3. Germline loops: CDR1 SGHTA, CDR2 FQGNSA. This CDR3 is built from 13 residues.